This T cell receptor beta chain was captured by sequencing in a study of post-analysis software for immune sequencing data. At the level of the study: Relapsing-remitting, secondary progressive and progressive-relapsing forms of multiple sclerosis all featured among disease courses. General study points: The five TRBV segments detected at higher frequency in patients than in controls included TRBV5-6, TRBV5-1 and TRBV20-1. The authors found that F measure strongly co-clustered same-batch samples. Normalized Chao1 diversity was significantly lower in multiple sclerosis patients than in controls.

Concerning this clonotype: Antigen unknown.

Trimming cost V 5 bases and J 5 bases, with 11 bases left between them. This CDR3 comprises 13 residues. Germline assignment: CDR1 SNHLY and CDR2 FYNNEI. Each TCR beta cDNA library carried unique molecular identifiers. Input populations of 1 to 10 million T cells gave rise to approximately 500,000 cDNA molecules. TCRdb itself ran the PCR reads through MiXCR, one entry per CDR3 protein. This sample has about 430,000 distinct CDR3 sequences, with less than 40% found just once. Sequenced material: blood. The chain combines TRBV2 with TRBJ2-3, with a tentative D call TRBD1 (5 bases). This clonotype was sampled from a girl aged 2-15 years with multiple sclerosis. CDR3 bases: TGTGCCAGCAGTATGCAGGGCCAAGATACGCAGTATTTT. It translates to CASSMQGQDTQYF.